This T cell receptor (beta chain) was sequenced for a study of blood T cell repertoires in COVID-19. Study background: Acute-phase and convalescent COVID-19 samples originated in the United States, Italy and Spain. Sources were T cells, B-cell-depleted T cells, or PBMCs; the material itself was cDNA or gDNA.

The authors' processing: Quantification of nucleated cells was approximated via reference gene primer amplification. Profiling relied on immunoSEQ multiplex PCR, and the TCRdb table lists in-frame clones only, not all of them. That table supplies the V and J calls and clone size; D and trimming were determined from the DNA. The sample holds 150,000 to 200,000 clones, around 81% seen once. V gave up 4 bases and J gave up 6 bases, with 12 bases separating them. Germline loops: CDR1 MNHEY, CDR2 SVGAGI. The CDR3 is 13 residues long. Sequencing was performed on peripheral blood. The chain couples TRBV6-5 to TRBJ1-1; unclear D gene. This TCR was recovered from a human donor with acute or convalescent COVID-19. The donor label of this sample is uncertain. The CDR3 here is CASSSTDFPEAFF. CDR3 sequence (DNA): TGTGCCAGCAGTTCTACAGATTTCCCTGAAGCTTTCTTT.